A selection of T cell receptor beta chains follows, all from one sample in a study of cytotoxic CD8 clonotypes in ibrutinib-treated CLL. Measured with immunoSEQ multiplex PCR; TCRdb has only the in-frame clones, and not every one. The sample includes over 150,000 clones, 72% of them seen just once. Sequenced here: PBMCs, sampled after 24 months of ibrutinib treatment. Receptor source: a human donor with chronic lymphocytic leukemia. CDR3s include the opening cysteine and the closing phenylalanine or tryptophan. Clone size appears in some rows only: once, few, many, or a class for an expanded clone.

clone size: NA
V gene: TRBV5-1
J gene: TRBJ2-1
CDR3 protein: CASSLSILKSSYNEQFF

clone size: NA
V gene: TRBV5-8
J gene: TRBJ2-4
CDR3 protein: CASSSVAGGPPGGYF

clone size: NA
V gene: TRBV30
J gene: TRBJ2-1
CDR3 protein: CASSGGSYNEQFF

clone size: NA
V gene: TRBV2
J gene: TRBJ2-1
CDR3 protein: CASLGLGYEQFF

clone size: NA
V gene: TRBV4-3
J gene: TRBJ2-1
CDR3 protein: CASSQDRPSGRFYEQFF

clone size: once
V gene: TRBV4-2
J gene: TRBJ2-5
CDR3 protein: CASSQAQFLQETQYF

clone size: NA
V gene: TRBV5-1
J gene: TRBJ1-5
CDR3 protein: CASSLLGGAGQPQHF

clone size: NA
V gene: TRBV4-2
J gene: TRBJ1-3
CDR3 protein: CASSGQGTGNTIYF

clone size: NA
V gene: TRBV19
J gene: TRBJ1-2
CDR3 protein: CASRTPGRRYGYTF

clone size: NA
V gene: TRBV5-4
J gene: TRBJ1-4
CDR3 protein: CASSLEARGKLFF

clone size: NA
V gene: TRBV29-1
J gene: TRBJ2-1
CDR3 protein: CSVTTSGTYNEQFF

clone size: NA
V gene: TRBV2
J gene: TRBJ2-5
CDR3 protein: CASSVYGEETQYF

clone size: few
V gene: TRBV30
J gene: TRBJ1-4
CDR3 protein: CAWRRTVNEKLFF

clone size: NA
V gene: TRBV6-5
J gene: TRBJ1-2
CDR3 protein: CASRWGDGYTF

clone size: NA
V gene: TRBV9
J gene: TRBJ2-6
CDR3 protein: CASSVEIGAGANVLTF

clone size: NA
V gene: TRBV25-1
J gene: TRBJ2-5
CDR3 protein: CASSGGWGPQETQYF

clone size: NA
V gene: TRBV11-3
J gene: TRBJ2-2
CDR3 protein: CASSARQANTGELFF

clone size: NA
V gene: TRBV19
J gene: TRBJ2-7
CDR3 protein: CASSGRVYEQYF

clone size: NA
V gene: TRBV6-5
J gene: TRBJ2-7
CDR3 protein: CASSAGLSSYEQYF

clone size: NA
V gene: TRBV4-1
J gene: TRBJ1-3
CDR3 protein: CASSQDREAGNTIYF

clone size: once
V gene: TRBV4-3
J gene: TRBJ2-7
CDR3 protein: CASSQQRRTSGYEQYF

clone size: once
V gene: TRBV18
J gene: TRBJ1-1
CDR3 protein: CASSPQQGLGSTEAFF

clone size: NA
V gene: TRBV29-1
J gene: TRBJ2-1
CDR3 protein: CSVIPTAAEKVSYNEQFF

clone size: many
V gene: TRBV6-1
J gene: TRBJ2-7
CDR3 protein: CASTWTGSAYEQYF

clone size: few
V gene: TRBV9
J gene: TRBJ2-2
CDR3 protein: CASSVGSKNTGELFF

clone size: NA
V gene: TRBV28
J gene: TRBJ2-1
CDR3 protein: CASSTRDLYNEQFF

clone size: few
V gene: TRBV18
J gene: TRBJ2-5
CDR3 protein: CASSPSREETQYF

clone size: NA
V gene: TRBV7-8
J gene: TRBJ1-1
CDR3 protein: CASSLASVNTEAFF

clone size: few
V gene: TRBV6-1
J gene: TRBJ1-6
CDR3 protein: CASSGDRDNSPLHF

clone size: NA
V gene: TRBV6-5
J gene: TRBJ1-4
CDR3 protein: CASSNHGGREKLFF

clone size: NA
V gene: TRBV5-6
J gene: TRBJ1-1
CDR3 protein: CASSLGQVDEAFF

clone size: NA
V gene: TRBV7-3
J gene: TRBJ2-1
CDR3 protein: CASSSRTGAEYNEQFF

clone size: NA
V gene: TRBV5-4
J gene: TRBJ2-7
CDR3 protein: CASSLSGAQYEQYF

clone size: NA
V gene: TRBV6-1
J gene: TRBJ1-5
CDR3 protein: CASIRGASSNQPQHF

clone size: NA
V gene: TRBV30
J gene: TRBJ1-1
CDR3 protein: CAWSVGQAQGPEAFF

clone size: NA
V gene: TRBV6-5
J gene: TRBJ2-7
CDR3 protein: CASSYGVLGAEQYF

clone size: NA
V gene: TRBV14
J gene: TRBJ2-7
CDR3 protein: CASSQYRGVYEQYF

clone size: NA
V gene: TRBV4-3
J gene: TRBJ2-7
CDR3 protein: CASSQVLAGDEQYF

clone size: few
V gene: TRBV7-9
J gene: TRBJ2-5
CDR3 protein: CASSLSPRLAGVGEETQYF

clone size: NA
V gene: TRBV5-8
J gene: TRBJ2-2
CDR3 protein: CASSPRTGGNTGELFF

clone size: NA
V gene: TRBV30
J gene: TRBJ2-1
CDR3 protein: CAWDFRAGVYNEQFF

clone size: NA
V gene: TRBV20-1
J gene: TRBJ2-7
CDR3 protein: CSASQGRQYF

clone size: NA
V gene: TRBV6-4
J gene: TRBJ2-1
CDR3 protein: CASSTRAGAHNEQFF

clone size: few
V gene: TRBV28
J gene: TRBJ1-5
CDR3 protein: CASSFVSQPQHF

clone size: NA
V gene: TRBV5-1
J gene: TRBJ2-7
CDR3 protein: CASSWGTAISYEQYF

clone size: NA
V gene: TRBV6-1
J gene: TRBJ2-7
CDR3 protein: CASSAAGYPRFYEQYF

clone size: NA
V gene: TRBV30
J gene: TRBJ1-2
CDR3 protein: CAWRKRDWARSYYGYTF

clone size: NA
V gene: TRBV11-2
J gene: TRBJ2-7
CDR3 protein: CASSLDSPRWALYEQYF

clone size: NA
V gene: TRBV14
J gene: TRBJ1-1
CDR3 protein: CASSLYSGGVNTEAFF

clone size: NA
V gene: TRBV10-2
J gene: TRBJ1-2
CDR3 protein: CASSEGAGLANYGYTF

clone size: NA
V gene: TRBV5-1
J gene: TRBJ2-5
CDR3 protein: CASSLERGGETQYF